This T cell receptor beta chain was recorded in a study of response to subunit inactivated influenza vaccine. Study outcomes and limitations: T cells newly recruited by each seasonal influenza vaccination are few, the authors suggested.

MiXCR was run by TCRdb on the RT-PCR reads, yielding one entry per CDR3 protein. The repertoire holds fewer than 650,000 distinct CDR3 sequences, with around 13% as singletons. This CDR3 is built from 14 residues. V was clipped by 7 bases and J by 0 bases, with 9 bases between them. CDR1 KGHDR and CDR2 SFDVKD come from the germline V gene. On this clonotype itself: The antigen is undetermined.

The chain carries TRBV24-1 and TRBJ2-1; perhaps TRBD1 as D (5 bases). The clonotype was recovered from a man aged 50 to 60 who received an inactivated influenza vaccine. Sequenced material: PBMCs from blood, taken about 40 days after vaccination. Written as DNA, the CDR3 is TGTGCCACCAGAGACAGTAGCTCCTACAATGAGCAGTTCTTC. This gives the protein CATRDSSSYNEQFF.